A selection of T cell receptor beta chains follows, all from one sample in a study of blood T cell repertoires in COVID-19. Clones were read by immunoSEQ multiplex PCR, and TCRdb kept only the in-frame ones, dropping some. The sample has roughly 120,000 clones; 86% are singletons. Material for sequencing was peripheral blood. These receptors were taken from a human donor in a cohort sampled during active COVID-19. The CDR3 runs from the conserved cysteine through the conserved F or W. Each record gives: CDR3 protein, CDR3 DNA, D gene, J gene, V gene, clone size. D genes are given only for firm matches. Clone size, where shown, is once, few, many, or a class for clones that have expanded.

CASSYSGGSVEQYF TGTGCCAGCAGTTACTCCGGCGGGAGCGTCGAGCAGTACTTC TRBD2 TRBJ2-7 TRBV6-6 .
CASSPPQGNSYNSPLHF TGTGCCAGCAGTCCCCCCCAGGGAAACTCCTATAATTCACCCCTCCACTTT . TRBJ1-6 TRBV6-6 few
CATTPGGRNEQYF TGTGCAACTACCCCAGGGGGCAGGAACGAGCAGTACTTC TRBD1 TRBJ2-7 TRBV19 once
CASSIRTSGSGEQYF TGTGCCAGTAGTATTCGGACTAGCGGGAGCGGCGAGCAGTACTTC TRBD2 TRBJ2-7 TRBV19 once
CASSQEGAASYNEQFF TGCGCCAGCAGCCAAGAGGGAGCGGCATCCTACAATGAGCAGTTCTTC . TRBJ2-1 TRBV4-3 .
CASNPDRGRQPQHF TGCGCCAGCAACCCGGACAGGGGGCGGCAGCCCCAGCATTTT TRBD1 TRBJ1-5 TRBV10-2 .
CASSAGGWEQYF TGTGCCAGTAGTGCGGGTGGGTGGGAGCAGTACTTC . TRBJ2-7 TRBV19 .
CASSFGTRNTGELFF TGTGCCAGCAGTTTCGGGACTAGAAACACCGGGGAGCTGTTTTTT TRBD2 TRBJ2-2 TRBV6-5 .
CASSPNNRNTEAFF TGTGCCAGCTCACCAAACAACCGGAACACTGAAGCTTTCTTT . TRBJ1-1 TRBV18 .
CASSHPIRLAGQPDEQFF TGTGCCAGCAGTCATCCAATCCGACTAGCGGGACAACCTGATGAGCAGTTCTTC TRBD2 TRBJ2-1 TRBV28 .
CASSLSPADTQYF TGTGCCAGCAGTTTATCCCCGGCAGATACGCAGTATTTT . TRBJ2-3 TRBV27 .
CASRLAIQETQYF TGTGCCAGCAGACTAGCGATCCAAGAGACCCAGTACTTC TRBD2 TRBJ2-5 TRBV2 .
CASMFENYADTQYF TGTGCCAGCATGTTCGAGAATTACGCAGATACGCAGTATTTT . TRBJ2-3 TRBV7-9 .
CAYTRGRSDEQYF TGTGCCTACACCAGGGGTCGGTCAGACGAGCAGTACTTC . TRBJ2-7 TRBV30 .